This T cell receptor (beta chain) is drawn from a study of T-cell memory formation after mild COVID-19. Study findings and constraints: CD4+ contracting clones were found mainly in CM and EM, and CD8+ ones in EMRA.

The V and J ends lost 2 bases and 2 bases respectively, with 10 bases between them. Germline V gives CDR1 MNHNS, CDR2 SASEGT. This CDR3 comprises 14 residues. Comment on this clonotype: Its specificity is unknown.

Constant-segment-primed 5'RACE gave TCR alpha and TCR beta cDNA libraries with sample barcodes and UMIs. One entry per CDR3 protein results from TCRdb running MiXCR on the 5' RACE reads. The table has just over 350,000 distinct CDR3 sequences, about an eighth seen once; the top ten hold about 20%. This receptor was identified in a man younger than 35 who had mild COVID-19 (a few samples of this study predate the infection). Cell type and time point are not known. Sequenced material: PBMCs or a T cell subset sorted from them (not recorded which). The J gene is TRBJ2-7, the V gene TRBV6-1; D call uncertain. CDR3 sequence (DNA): TGTGCCAGCAGTGAATCGGGCAACACCTACGAGCAGTACGTC. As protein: CASSESGNTYEQYV.